This record concerns one T cell receptor beta chain sequence. Its cognate antigen has yet to be identified. This sample is part of a study of T cells expressing NK-cell markers (dated by TCRdb to 2020 to 2022). Broadly, across the study: TCR beta-chain repertoires were profiled in sorted CD3+CD56+NKG2C+, CD3+CD56+NKG2C- and CD3+CD56-NKG2C+ T-cell subsets from seven or eight donors. Sequencing of the libraries produced 2 x 150 bp reads on Illumina HiSeq 2000/2500, MiSeq or NextSeq. The eight sequenced donors were randomly selected healthy volunteers, three men and five women. Among the eight sequenced donors, seven were HCMV-seropositive and one was HCMV-seronegative. The paper's findings and limits, for the study overall: Those dominant clonotypes were again the most abundant among CD3+CD56-NKG2C+ cells in a handful of donors, at about 28.3-60.1%. In 5 to 7 donors, the dominant CD3+CD56+NKG2C+ clonotypes were found to rank among the top 10 CD8+ clonotypes and to make up about 1.0-7.5% of CD8+ T cells. Whether the expanded NKG2C-expressing T cell clones were specific for HCMV antigens remained unclear.

Instrument on record: Illumina HiSeq 2000. 5'RACE template switching, by which a universal primer site and unique molecular identifiers were added, was used to make TCR beta cDNA libraries. Synthesis of cDNA was primed from the TCR beta constant segment and was followed by two consecutive PCR amplification steps. Per the original workflow: MIGEC was used to demultiplex reads and group reads by UMI, and MiTCR was used to assemble and quantify clonotypes. To remove erroneous sequences, TCR cDNA sequences were retained only when supported by two or more reads. The tcR package was used for downstream repertoire analysis, and clonotypes were matched between fractions using CDR3 nucleotide sequence together with V segment. VDJmatch was used to annotate antigen specificity against VDJdb, with one amino acid substitution in CDR3 permitted. TCRdb reprocessed the reads and lists each CDR3 protein sequence as a single entry, with no DNA. The V and J calls come from TCRdb's annotation, not from the publication. This sample's records show roughly 430,000 distinct CDR3 sequences. Of the sample, less than 7.5% falls within the top ten clones.

HCMV-specific IgG was detected in serum with a commercial ELISA kit to determine HCMV serostatus. Peripheral blood mononuclear cells were isolated from blood by Ficoll density gradient centrifugation. Sequenced: blood T cells: a sorted CD56 or NKG2C T cell subset, CD4+ or CD8+ T cells, or bulk PBMC T cells (not recorded which). This sequence originates from a woman between 18 and 69 years old in good health.

The CDR3 reads as follows: CASSSREDILTLPGANEQYF. The chain is encoded by TRBV27 joined to TRBJ2-7; with no DNA, the TCRdb D assignment of TRBD1 cannot be verified. Taken from cysteine to phenylalanine, the CDR3 has 20 residues. No DNA sequence is on record. Reading the germline V gene (reference sequence) gives CDR1 MNHEY and CDR2 SMNVEV.